Below, 24 T cell receptor beta chains from the same sample are listed, as sequenced in a study of T cell responses to AZD1222 COVID-19 vaccine. Assay used: immunoSEQ multiplex PCR; TCRdb lists only in-frame clones, some missing. The sample shows more than 150,000 clones, 80% to 95% of them seen only once. The sample in question was peripheral blood, obtained 28 days after the second AZD1222 dose. These receptors were collected from an adult who received the AZD1222 COVID-19 vaccine.

The V and J genes are TRBV30 and TRBJ1-2, with 11 bases aligning to TRBD1. The junction had 5 bases not matched to a gene; V was cut back by 0 bases and J by 2 bases. The CDR3 consists of 16 residues. CDR1 and CDR2 from the germline V gene are GTSNPN and SVGIG (reference sequence). The chain's CDR3 is CAWSVKGTGGNYGYTF. In DNA, the CDR3 is TGTGCCTGGAGTGTTAAGGGGACAGGGGGAAACTATGGCTACACCTTC.

The chain employs TRBV7-3 and TRBJ2-1; 9 positions agree with TRBD2. The ends lost 5 bases at V and 6 bases at J; junction bases unmatched: 5. Germline CDR1 reads SGHTA; CDR2 reads FQGTGA. The CDR3 has 14 amino acids. The CDR3 is CASSPGTSFNEQFF. For the CDR3, the DNA is TGTGCCAGCAGCCCCGGGACTAGCTTCAATGAGCAGTTCTTC.

The rearrangement links TRBV29-1 to TRBJ2-5; TRBD2 is a possible D gene (5 bases). Trimming pared 4 bases from V and 2 bases from J, leaving 11 bases between. The germline CDR1 and CDR2 sequences are SQVTM and ANQGSEA. This CDR3 contains 13 residues. DNA for the CDR3: TGCAGCGTTGCATCGAGACTACAAGAGACCCAGTACTTC. Amino acid sequence: CSVASRLQETQYF. Drawing the rest from reference TRBV29-1 and TRBJ2-5, the complete variable domain is SAVISQKPSRDICQRGTSLTIQCQVDSQVTMMFWYRQQPGQSLTLIATANQGSEATYESGFVIDKFPISRPNLTFSTLTVSNMSPEDSSIYLCSVASRLQETQYFGPGTRLLVL.

This clone was picked up a small number of times. This rearrangement joins TRBV24-1 to TRBJ2-3; the D is unclear. V lost 2 bases and J lost 5, with 7 bases in between. The CDR3 consists of 13 residues. Germline CDR1 and CDR2: KGHDR and SFDVKD. The DNA of the CDR3 is TGTGCCACCAGTGATTCTAGGAGAGATACGCAGTATTTT. As protein: CATSDSRRDTQYF.

The rearrangement joins TRBV7-9 to TRBJ1-2; D not certain. The CDR3 length is 11 residues. The germline V gene has CDR1 SEHNR and CDR2 FQNEAQ (reference sequence). V gave up 8 bases and J gave up 9 bases, with 13 bases separating them. CDR3 sequence reads: CASDPVTRYTF. CDR3 nucleotide sequence: TGTGCCAGCGATCCGGTAACGCGCTACACCTTC.

Only one count was recorded for this clone. The chain links TRBV6-2 or TRBV6-3 to TRBJ2-1; 12 bases fit TRBD1. After removal of 0 bases from V and 6 bases from J, the junction contained 9 bases not matched to a gene. Germline values: CDR1 MNHEY, CDR2 SVGEGT. The CDR3 consists of 18 residues. CDR3 loop: CASSYSPRGTGGINEQFF. The CDR3 coding sequence is TGTGCCAGCAGTTACTCCCCCCGGGGGACAGGGGGCATCAATGAGCAGTTCTTC.

The chain links TRBV5-1 to TRBJ1-5; D is possibly TRBD1 (5 bases). In germline, CDR1 is SGHRS, CDR2 YFSETQ. This CDR3 spans 14 amino acids. V dropped 0 bases and J dropped 7 bases, with 11 bases sitting between them. The CDR3 DNA reads as TGCGCCAGCAGCTTGGGAGGGGTAAACCAGCCCCAGCATTTT. Its translation: CASSLGGVNQPQHF.

This clone was observed a single time. Germline is not matched at one junction end, which may reflect a read error. V usage is TRBV2 and J usage is TRBJ2-4, with 11 positions matching TRBD1. Per the germline V gene, CDR1 is SNHLY and CDR2 is FYNNEI. The CDR3 sequence is 11 residues long. DNA for the CDR3: TGTGCCAGCAGTGAGGGACAGGGGGGAGACTTC. It translates to CASSEGQGGDF.

This chain links TRBV7-6 with TRBJ2-5; no clear D gene. Trimming removed 4 bases at V and 2 bases at J, with 2 bases between. This CDR3 has 11 residues. The germline V gene has CDR1 SGHVS and CDR2 FNYEAQ. The CDR3 spells CASSSQETQYF. The CDR3 bases are TGTGCCAGCAGCTCTCAAGAGACCCAGTACTTC.

The chain employs TRBV5-4 and TRBJ1-5; D unclear. Germline lookup yields CDR1 SGHNT and CDR2 YYREEE (reference sequence). V was shortened by 3 bases and J by 0 bases, with 13 bases between the two germline ends. This CDR3 has 16 residues. The CDR3 region is CASSSNTRYSNQPQHF. CDR3 bases: TGTGCCAGCAGCTCTAATACAAGGTATAGCAATCAGCCCCAGCATTTT.

The chain uses TRBV4-3 and TRBJ2-1, with no clear D. V lost 3 bases and J lost 8, with 11 bases in between. The CDR3 is made up of 13 amino acids. CDR1 and CDR2 (germline): LGHNA, YSLEER. CDR3 residues: CASSHTRFDEQFF. The CDR3 bases are TGCGCCAGCAGCCATACCCGGTTTGATGAGCAGTTCTTC.

V gene TRBV5-4 combines with J gene TRBJ1-1; D uncertain. Germline V gene sequence: CDR1 SGHNT, CDR2 YYREEE (reference sequence). CDR3 length: 12 amino acids. The V gene lost 0 bases and the J gene lost 11 bases, with 11 bases spanning the gap. This CDR3 reads CASSLAEGRAFF. DNA of the CDR3: TGTGCCAGCAGCTTGGCCGAAGGGAGGGCTTTCTTT.

This chain joins TRBV12-3 or TRBV12-4 and TRBJ2-7; D is uncertain. Trimming removed 3 bases from V and 5 bases from J, with 5 bases in between. The CDR3 is 11 amino acids. CDR3 sequence (DNA): TGTGCCAGCAGTTTCAGCCACGAGCAGTACTTC. Translating it yields CASSFSHEQYF.

The chain recombines TRBV11-2 with TRBJ2-1, with 13 bases matching TRBD2. Germline CDR1 is SGHAT and CDR2 is FQNNGV. After removal of 0 bases from V and 7 bases from J, the junction contained 6 bases not matched to a gene. The CDR3 runs 17 residues. The CDR3 is CASSLDLGLAGVNEQFF. CDR3 nucleotide sequence: TGTGCCAGCAGCTTAGATCTCGGACTAGCGGGAGTAAATGAGCAGTTCTTC.

The chain combines TRBV10-1 with TRBJ1-6; D uncertain. Germline values: CDR1 WNHNN, CDR2 SYGVQD (reference sequence). The CDR3 covers 14 residues. Trimming stripped 4 bases from V and 7 bases from J, with 11 bases between. The CDR3 protein is CASSGPALNSPLHF. CDR3 DNA sequence: TGCGCCAGCAGTGGACCAGCGCTAAATTCACCCCTCCACTTT.

This sequence joins TRBV11-2 and TRBJ1-2; TRBD1 matches 8 bases. This CDR3 comprises 11 residues. Germline CDR1 SGHAT, CDR2 FQNNGV. The V and J ends lost 5 bases and 8 bases, in that order; junction bases with no gene match: 1. DNA for the CDR3: TGTGCCAGCAGCGACAGGGGAGGCTACACCTTC. Protein: CASSDRGGYTF. The variable domain in full, with the rest retrieved from reference TRBV11-2 and TRBJ1-2, is EAGVAQSPRYKIIEKRQSVAFWCNPISGHATLYWYQQILGQGPKLLIQFQNNGVVDDSQLPKDRFSAERLKGVDSTLKIQPAKLEDSAVYLCASSDRGGYTFGSGTRLTVV.

Here the CDR3 reads CASSGWGDTGELFF. CDR3 nucleotides: TGTGCCAGCAGTGGGTGGGGGGACACCGGGGAGCTGTTTTTT. The chain joins TRBV2 to TRBJ2-2; perhaps TRBD2 as D (6 bases). The CDR3 contains 14 residues. The V end was cut by 4 bases, the J end by 3 bases, with 9 bases between. Germline values: CDR1 SNHLY, CDR2 FYNNEI.

The V call is TRBV6-1, the J call TRBJ2-7; 8 bases are shared with TRBD1. CDR1 and CDR2 (germline): MNHNS, SASEGT. V gave up 1 base and J gave up 0 bases; unmatched junction bases: 2. The CDR3 consists of 15 residues. CDR3 sequence: CASSEGTGSSYEQYF. The CDR3, as DNA: TGTGCCAGCAGTGAAGGGACAGGGAGCTCCTACGAGCAGTACTTC.

This chain joins TRBV6-2 or TRBV6-3 and TRBJ1-1; possible D gene TRBD1, 5 bases. The germline gives CDR1 MNHEY, CDR2 SVGEGT. CDR3 size: 13 residues. The V gene lost 6 bases and the J gene lost 1 base, with 9 bases spanning the gap. The CDR3: CASSGGENTEAFF. The DNA of the CDR3 is TGTGCCAGCAGCGGGGGTGAGAACACTGAAGCTTTCTTT.

The chain employs TRBV4-1 and TRBJ2-7, with a weak D call TRBD2 (6 bases). Trimming pared 1 base from V and 0 bases from J, leaving 16 bases between. Germline CDR1 and CDR2: MGHRA and YSYEKL. The CDR3 has 17 amino acids. DNA for the CDR3: TGCGCCAGCAGCCAAGCTAAGCCGGGACTGCTCTCCTACGAGCAGTACTTC. This gives the protein CASSQAKPGLLSYEQYF.

The chain is built from TRBV11-2 and TRBJ2-2; weak D call: TRBD1 (6 bases). Germline V lookup: CDR1 SGHAT, CDR2 FQNNGV. The CDR3 loop spans 16 amino acids. The V and J ends lost 5 bases and 7 bases respectively, with 20 bases between them. CDR3 residues: CASSLDRFGRDGELFF. The DNA for the CDR3 is TGTGCCAGCAGCCTCGACAGGTTCGGTAGGGACGGGGAGCTGTTTTTT.

The chain joins TRBV7-8 to TRBJ1-4; D unclear. The CDR3 length is 13 residues. Trimming removed 2 bases from V and 5 bases from J, with 6 bases in between. CDR1 is SGHVS and CDR2 is FQNEAQ in the germline V gene. CDR3 loop: CASSLFENEKLFF. DNA for the CDR3: TGTGCCAGCAGCTTATTCGAGAATGAAAAACTGTTTTTT.

The rearrangement joins TRBV13 to TRBJ1-2; D is possibly TRBD1 (6 bases). This CDR3 region has 12 residues. The germline V gene encodes CDR1 PRHDT and CDR2 FYEKMQ (reference sequence). V lost 5 bases and J 7 bases, leaving 11 bases between the germline ends. The CDR3 reads CASSEGVRGYTF. CDR3 bases: TGTGCCAGCAGCGAGGGGGTGCGTGGCTACACCTTC.

The CDR3 loop reads CASASGPDMYEQYF. For the CDR3, the DNA is TGTGCCAGCGCCTCGGGGCCCGATATGTACGAGCAGTACTTC. V and J are TRBV7-9 and TRBJ2-7; TRBD1 or TRBD2 may be the D gene (5 bases each). From germline, CDR1 is SEHNR and CDR2 FQNEAQ (reference sequence). The CDR3 totals 14 residues. Trimming took off 8 bases at V and 4 bases at J, with 18 bases between the two ends.